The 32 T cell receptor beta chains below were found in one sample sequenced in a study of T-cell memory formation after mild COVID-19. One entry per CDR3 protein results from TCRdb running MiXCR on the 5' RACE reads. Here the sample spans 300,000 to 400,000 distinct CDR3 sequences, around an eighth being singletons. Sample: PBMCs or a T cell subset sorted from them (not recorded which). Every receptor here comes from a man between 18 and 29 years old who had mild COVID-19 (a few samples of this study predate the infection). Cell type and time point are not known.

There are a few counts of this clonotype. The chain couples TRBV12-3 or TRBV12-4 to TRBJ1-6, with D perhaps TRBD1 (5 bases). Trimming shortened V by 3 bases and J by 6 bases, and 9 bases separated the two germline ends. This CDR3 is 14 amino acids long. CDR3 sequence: CASSFQGSNSPLHF. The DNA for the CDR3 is TGTGCCAGCAGTTTCCAGGGTTCTAATTCACCCCTCCACTTT.

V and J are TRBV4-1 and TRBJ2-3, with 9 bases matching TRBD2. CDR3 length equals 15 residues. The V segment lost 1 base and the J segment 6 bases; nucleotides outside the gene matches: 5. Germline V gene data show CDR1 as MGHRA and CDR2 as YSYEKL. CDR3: CASSQAGLADDTQYF. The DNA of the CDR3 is TGCGCCAGCAGCCAAGCGGGACTAGCAGATGATACGCAGTATTTT.

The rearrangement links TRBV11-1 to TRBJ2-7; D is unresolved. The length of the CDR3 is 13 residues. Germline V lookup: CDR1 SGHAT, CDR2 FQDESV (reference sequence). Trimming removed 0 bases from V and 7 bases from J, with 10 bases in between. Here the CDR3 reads CASSLAGMWEQYF. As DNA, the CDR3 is TGTGCCAGCAGCTTAGCGGGTATGTGGGAGCAGTACTTC.

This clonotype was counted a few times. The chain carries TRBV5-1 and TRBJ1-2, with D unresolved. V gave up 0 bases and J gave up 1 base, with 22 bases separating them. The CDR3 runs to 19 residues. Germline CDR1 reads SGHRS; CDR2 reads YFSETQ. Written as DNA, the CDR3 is TGCGCCAGCAGCTTGGAACCGGGTTCTATGAAGTATCTTAACTATGGCTACACCTTC. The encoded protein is CASSLEPGSMKYLNYGYTF.

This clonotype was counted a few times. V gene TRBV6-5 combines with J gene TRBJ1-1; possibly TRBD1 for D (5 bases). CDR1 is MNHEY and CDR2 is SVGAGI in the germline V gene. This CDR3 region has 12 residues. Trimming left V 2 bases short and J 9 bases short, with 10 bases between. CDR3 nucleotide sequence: TGTGCCAGCAGTTACCATGGGGCACAAGCTTTCTTT. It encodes CASSYHGAQAFF.

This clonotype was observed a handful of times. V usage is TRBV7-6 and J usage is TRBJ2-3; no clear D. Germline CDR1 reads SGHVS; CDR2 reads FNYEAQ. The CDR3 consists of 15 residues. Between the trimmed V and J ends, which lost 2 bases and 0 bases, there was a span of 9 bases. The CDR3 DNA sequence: TGTGCCAGCAGCTTATGGGATAGGAGCACAGATACGCAGTATTTT. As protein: CASSLWDRSTDTQYF.

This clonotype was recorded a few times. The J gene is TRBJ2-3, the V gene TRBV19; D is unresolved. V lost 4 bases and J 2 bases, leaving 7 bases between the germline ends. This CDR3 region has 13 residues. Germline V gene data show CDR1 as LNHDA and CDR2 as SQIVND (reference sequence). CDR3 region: CASSTTFTDTQYF. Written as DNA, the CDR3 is TGTGCCAGTAGTACTACGTTCACAGATACGCAGTATTTT.

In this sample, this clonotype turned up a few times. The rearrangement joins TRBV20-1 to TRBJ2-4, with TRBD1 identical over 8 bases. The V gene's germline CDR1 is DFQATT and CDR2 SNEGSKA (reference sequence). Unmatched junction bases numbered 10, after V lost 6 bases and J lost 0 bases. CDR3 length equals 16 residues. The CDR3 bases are TGCAGTGCGGGGGGACAGGTGTTACTAGCCAAAAACATTCAGTACTTC. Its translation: CSAGGQVLLAKNIQYF.

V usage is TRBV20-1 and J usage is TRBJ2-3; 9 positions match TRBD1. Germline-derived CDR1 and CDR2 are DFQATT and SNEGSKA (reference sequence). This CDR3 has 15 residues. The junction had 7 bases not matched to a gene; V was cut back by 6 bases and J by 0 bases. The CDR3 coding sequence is TGCAGTGCCATGGACAGGGGATCTAGCACAGATACGCAGTATTTT. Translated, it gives CSAMDRGSSTDTQYF.

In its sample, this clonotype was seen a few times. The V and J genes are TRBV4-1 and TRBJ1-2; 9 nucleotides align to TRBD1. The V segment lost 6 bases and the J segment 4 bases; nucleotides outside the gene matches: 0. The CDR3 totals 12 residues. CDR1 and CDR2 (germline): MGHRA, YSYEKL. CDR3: CASRDRGYGYTF. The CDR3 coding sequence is TGCGCCAGCAGGGACAGGGGCTATGGCTACACCTTC.

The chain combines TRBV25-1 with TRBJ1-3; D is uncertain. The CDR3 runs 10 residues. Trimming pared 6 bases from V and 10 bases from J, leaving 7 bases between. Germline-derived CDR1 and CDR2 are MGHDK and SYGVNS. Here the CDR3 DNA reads TGTGCCAGCAGCGCTGGGACCATATATTTT. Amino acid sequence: CASSAGTIYF. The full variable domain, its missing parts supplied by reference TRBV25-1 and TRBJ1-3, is EADIYQTPRYLVIGTGKKITLECSQTMGHDKMYWYQQDPGMELHLIHYSYGVNSTEKGDLSSESTVSRIRTEHFPLTLESARPSHTSQYLCASSAGTIYFGEGSWLTVV.

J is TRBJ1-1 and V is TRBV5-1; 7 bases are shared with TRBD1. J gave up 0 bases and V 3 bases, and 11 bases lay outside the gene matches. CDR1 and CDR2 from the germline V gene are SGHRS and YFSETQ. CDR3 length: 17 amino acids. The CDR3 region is CASSSRTGQIMNTEAFF. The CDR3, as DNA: TGCGCCAGCAGCTCAAGGACAGGTCAAATAATGAACACTGAAGCTTTCTTT.

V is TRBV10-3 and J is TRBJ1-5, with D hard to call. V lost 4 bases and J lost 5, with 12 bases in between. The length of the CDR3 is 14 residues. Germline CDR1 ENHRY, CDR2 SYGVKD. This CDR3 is CAISVSGTDQPQHF. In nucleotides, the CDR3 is TGTGCCATCAGTGTGTCTGGAACCGATCAGCCCCAGCATTTT.

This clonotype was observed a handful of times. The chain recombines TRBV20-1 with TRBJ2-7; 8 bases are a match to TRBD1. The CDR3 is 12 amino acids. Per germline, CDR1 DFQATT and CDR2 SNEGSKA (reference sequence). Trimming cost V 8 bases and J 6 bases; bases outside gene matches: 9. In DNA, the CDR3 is TGCAGTTCTTCCGGCCAGGGGGCCGAGCAGTACTTC. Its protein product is CSSSGQGAEQYF.

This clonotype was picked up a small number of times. CDR3 sequence (DNA): TGTGCCAGCAGTCCCTTTGGACTAGCGGGGGAGACCCAGTACTTC. Amino acid sequence: CASSPFGLAGETQYF. The rearrangement joins TRBV7-9 to TRBJ2-5; TRBD2 agrees at 12 bases. V was pared by 6 bases and J by 5 bases, with 7 bases of the junction left unmatched. The CDR3 covers 15 residues. CDR1 is SEHNR and CDR2 is FQNEAQ in the germline V gene (reference sequence).

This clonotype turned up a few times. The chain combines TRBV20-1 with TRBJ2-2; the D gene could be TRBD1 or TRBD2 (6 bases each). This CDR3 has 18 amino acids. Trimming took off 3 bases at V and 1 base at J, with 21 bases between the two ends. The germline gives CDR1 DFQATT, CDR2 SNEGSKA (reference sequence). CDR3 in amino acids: CSASRGGTTWGNTGELFF. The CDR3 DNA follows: TGCAGTGCTAGCAGGGGAGGAACAACGTGGGGGAACACCGGGGAGCTGTTTTTT.

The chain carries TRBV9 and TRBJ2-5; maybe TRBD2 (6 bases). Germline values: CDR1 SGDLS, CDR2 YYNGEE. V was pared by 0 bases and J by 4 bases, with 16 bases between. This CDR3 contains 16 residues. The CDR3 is CASSVAGLARGETQYF. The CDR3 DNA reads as TGTGCCAGCAGCGTAGCAGGGCTAGCGAGAGGAGAGACCCAGTACTTC.

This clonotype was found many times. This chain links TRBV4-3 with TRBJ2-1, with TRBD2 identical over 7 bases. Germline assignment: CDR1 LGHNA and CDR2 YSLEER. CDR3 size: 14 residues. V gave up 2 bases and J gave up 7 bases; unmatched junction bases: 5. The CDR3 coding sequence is TGCGCCAGCAGCCAACTTAACGGGGGGAATGAGCAGTTCTTC. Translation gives CASSQLNGGNEQFF.

The CDR3 nucleotides are TGCAGTGCTAGAGATCTTGAGATCTCTGGGGCCAACGTCCTGACTTTC. The encoded protein is CSARDLEISGANVLTF. This sequence joins TRBV20-1 and TRBJ2-6; D unresolved. The CDR3 totals 16 residues. Germline CDR1 is DFQATT and CDR2 is SNEGSKA (reference sequence). V was pared by 0 bases and J by 0 bases, with 9 bases between.

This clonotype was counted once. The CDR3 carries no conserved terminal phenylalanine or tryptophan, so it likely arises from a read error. CDR3 coding DNA: TGTGCCAGCGGAAGGGGGTATACCGGGGAGCTGTTTCTT. Encoded protein: CASGRGYTGELFL. The rearrangement uses TRBV6-5 and TRBJ2-2, with D maybe TRBD1 (6 bases). This CDR3 spans 13 amino acids. Germline V lookup: CDR1 MNHEY, CDR2 SVGAGI. Trimming took off 8 bases at V and 5 bases at J, with 12 bases between the two ends.

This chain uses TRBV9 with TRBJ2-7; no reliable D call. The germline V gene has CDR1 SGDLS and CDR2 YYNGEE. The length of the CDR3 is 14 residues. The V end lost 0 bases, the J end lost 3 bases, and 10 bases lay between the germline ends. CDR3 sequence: CASSVGAEGYEQYV. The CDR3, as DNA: TGTGCCAGCAGCGTAGGCGCGGAAGGCTACGAGCAGTACGTC.

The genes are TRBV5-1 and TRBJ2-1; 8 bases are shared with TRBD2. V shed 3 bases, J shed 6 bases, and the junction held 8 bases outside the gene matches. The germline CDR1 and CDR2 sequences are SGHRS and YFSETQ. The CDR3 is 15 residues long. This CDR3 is CASSSIGTSRNEQFF. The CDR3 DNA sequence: TGCGCCAGCAGCTCGATCGGGACTAGTCGCAATGAGCAGTTCTTC.

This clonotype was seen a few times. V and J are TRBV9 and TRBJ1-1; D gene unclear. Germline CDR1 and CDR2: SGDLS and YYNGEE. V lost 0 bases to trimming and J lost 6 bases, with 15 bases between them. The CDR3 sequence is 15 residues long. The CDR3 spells CASSVVGSSIAEAFF. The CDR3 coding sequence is TGTGCCAGCAGCGTAGTCGGGTCAAGCATCGCTGAAGCTTTCTTT.

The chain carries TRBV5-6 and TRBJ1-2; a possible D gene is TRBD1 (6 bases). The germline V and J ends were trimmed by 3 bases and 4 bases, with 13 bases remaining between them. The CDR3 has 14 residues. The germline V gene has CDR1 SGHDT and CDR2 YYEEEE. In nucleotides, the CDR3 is TGTGCCAGCAGCTCGAAGGGGGGGAGCTATGGCTACACCTTC. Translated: CASSSKGGSYGYTF.

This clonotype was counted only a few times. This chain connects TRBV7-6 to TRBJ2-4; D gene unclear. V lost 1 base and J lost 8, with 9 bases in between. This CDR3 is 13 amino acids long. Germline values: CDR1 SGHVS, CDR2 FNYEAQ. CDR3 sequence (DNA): TGTGCCAGCAGCTTAGAAATGTGGGACATTCAGTACTTC. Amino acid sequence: CASSLEMWDIQYF.

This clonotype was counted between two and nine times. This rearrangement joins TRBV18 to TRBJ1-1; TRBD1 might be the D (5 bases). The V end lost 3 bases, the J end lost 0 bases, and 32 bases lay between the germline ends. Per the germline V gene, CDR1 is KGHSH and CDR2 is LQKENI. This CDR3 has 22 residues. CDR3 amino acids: CASSPLVGTPAALSTMNTEAFF. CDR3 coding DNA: TGTGCCAGCTCACCCCTCGTGGGGACGCCAGCCGCGTTGAGCACCATGAACACTGAAGCTTTCTTT.

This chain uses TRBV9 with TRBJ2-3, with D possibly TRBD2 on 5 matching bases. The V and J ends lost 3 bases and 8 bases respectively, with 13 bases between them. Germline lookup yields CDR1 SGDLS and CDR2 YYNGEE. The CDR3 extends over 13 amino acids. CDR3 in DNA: TGTGCCAGCAGCGCTGAACTAGTGGCTACGCAGTATTTT. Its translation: CASSAELVATQYF. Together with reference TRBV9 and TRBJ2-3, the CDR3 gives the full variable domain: DSGVTQTPKHLITATGQRVTLRCSPRSGDLSVYWYQQSLDQGLQFLIQYYNGEERAKGNILERFSAQQFPDLHSELNLSSLELGDSALYFCASSAELVATQYFGPGTRLTVL.

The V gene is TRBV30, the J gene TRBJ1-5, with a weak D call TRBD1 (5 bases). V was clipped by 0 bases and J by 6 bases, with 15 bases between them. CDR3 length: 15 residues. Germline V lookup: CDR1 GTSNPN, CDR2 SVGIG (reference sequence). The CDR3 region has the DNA TGTGCCTGGAGTGTAGGCCAGGGAGCAGGTCAGCCCCAGCATTTT. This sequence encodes CAWSVGQGAGQPQHF.

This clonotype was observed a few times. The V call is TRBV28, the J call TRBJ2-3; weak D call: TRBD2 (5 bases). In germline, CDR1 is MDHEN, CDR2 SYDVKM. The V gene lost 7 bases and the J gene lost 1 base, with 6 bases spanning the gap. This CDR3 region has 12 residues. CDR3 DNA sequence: TGTGCCAGCATGGAGGGCACAGATACGCAGTATTTT. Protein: CASMEGTDTQYF.

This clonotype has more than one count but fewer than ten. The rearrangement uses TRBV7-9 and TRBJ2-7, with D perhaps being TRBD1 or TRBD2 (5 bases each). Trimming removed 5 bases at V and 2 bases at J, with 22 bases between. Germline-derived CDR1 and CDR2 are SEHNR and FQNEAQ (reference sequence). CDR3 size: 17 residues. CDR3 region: CASSPRGADPQPYEQYF. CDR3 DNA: TGTGCCAGCAGCCCAAGGGGAGCAGACCCCCAACCCTACGAGCAGTACTTC.

The CDR3, as DNA: TGTGCCACCTCGGCCATCGGGCTGGGCCCTGAAAAACTGTTTTTT. Translating gives CATSAIGLGPEKLFF. The rearrangement links TRBV15 to TRBJ1-4; D is unclear. V lost 8 bases and J 7 bases, leaving 20 bases between the germline ends. There are 15 residues in the CDR3. Germline V CDR1 and CDR2: LNHNV, YYDKDF (reference sequence).

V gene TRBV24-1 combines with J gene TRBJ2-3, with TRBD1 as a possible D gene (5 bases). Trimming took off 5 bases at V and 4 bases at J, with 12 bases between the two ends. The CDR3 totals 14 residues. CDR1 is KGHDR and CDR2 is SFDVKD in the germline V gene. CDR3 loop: CATSAAGSADTQYF. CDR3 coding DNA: TGTGCCACCAGTGCCGCAGGGTCGGCAGATACGCAGTATTTT.